The 25 T cell receptor beta chains in this list originate from one sample, sequenced in a study of radiation and T cells in renal cell carcinoma. Treatment noted: treatment-naive control, cytoreductive nephrectomy. This table comes from immunoSEQ multiplex PCR, and its TCRdb copy is limited to in-frame clones, with some not included. The table lists 25,000 or so clones, approximately 54% of them singletons, with 20% to 25% in the top ten. Sequenced here: tumor tissue, sampled from a patient whose treatment was nephrectomy without radiotherapy. The receptors originated from a human donor with renal cell carcinoma.

The genes are TRBV5-1 and TRBJ2-7, with 8 bases aligning to TRBD1. Germline V gene lookup returns CDR1 SGHRS and CDR2 YFSETQ. The CDR3 is 12 residues long. Trimming cost V 3 bases and J 6 bases; bases outside gene matches: 2. For the CDR3, the DNA is TGCGCCAGCAGCTGGACAGGGAGCGAGCAGTACTTC. Translated, it gives CASSWTGSEQYF. Supplemented by reference TRBV5-1 and TRBJ2-7, the full variable domain reads KAGVTQTPRYLIKTRGQQVTLSCSPISGHRSVSWYQQTPGQGLQFLFEYFSETQRNKGNFPGRFSGRQFSNSRSEMNVSTLELGDSALYLCASSWTGSEQYFGPGTRLTVT.

The chain carries TRBV6-4 and TRBJ2-5; D is perhaps TRBD2 (6 bases). The ends were cut back, 4 bases at V and 3 bases at J, with 9 bases in the middle. The germline V gene has CDR1 MRHNA and CDR2 SNTAGT. The CDR3 loop spans 13 amino acids. The DNA for the CDR3 is TGTGCCAGCAGTGGGGGGGAAGAAGAGACCCAGTACTTC. Its translation: CASSGGEEETQYF.

The chain uses TRBV4-3 and TRBJ1-2; 8 nucleotides agree with TRBD1. J lost 6 bases, V lost 1 base, and 7 bases had no gene match. This CDR3 is built from 15 residues. Per germline, CDR1 LGHNA and CDR2 YSLEER. The CDR3 DNA reads as TGCGCCAGCAGCCAAGGGACAGGGTATTCGAATGGCTACACCTTC. Translated: CASSQGTGYSNGYTF.

The genes are TRBV4-1 and TRBJ2-1; D is tentatively TRBD1 or TRBD2 (6 bases each). Germline V gene data show CDR1 as MGHRA and CDR2 as YSYEKL. The V end lost 4 bases, the J end lost 0 bases, and 16 bases lay between the germline ends. The CDR3 is 17 amino acids. CDR3 sequence reads: CASSLRGAGFSYNEQFF. DNA of the CDR3: TGCGCCAGCAGCCTTAGGGGGGCAGGGTTCTCCTACAATGAGCAGTTCTTC.

J is TRBJ1-1 and V is TRBV7-2; D call uncertain. From germline, CDR1 is SGHTA and CDR2 FQGNSA. Trimming cost V 1 base and J 5 bases, with 11 bases left between them. The CDR3 is 14 amino acids. Written as DNA, the CDR3 is TGTGCCAGCAGCTTAGTCGTATCACAGACTGAAGCTTTCTTT. Translated, it gives CASSLVVSQTEAFF.

V is TRBV4-1 and J is TRBJ1-5, with D hard to call. CDR1 and CDR2 from the germline V gene are MGHRA and YSYEKL. The V end lost 0 bases, the J end lost 4 bases, and 10 bases lay between the germline ends. This CDR3 has 15 residues. CDR3 protein: CASSQESGRNQPQHF. In DNA, the CDR3 is TGCGCCAGCAGCCAAGAAAGTGGCAGAAATCAGCCCCAGCATTTT.

This clone was seen more than once but under ten times. This chain connects TRBV5-1 to TRBJ2-7; TRBD1 matches at 8 bases. The germline V gene encodes CDR1 SGHRS and CDR2 YFSETQ. J gave up 3 bases and V 4 bases, and 6 bases lay outside the gene matches. The CDR3 loop spans 14 amino acids. The CDR3 sequence: CASSGGQGNYEQYF. The CDR3 bases are TGCGCCAGCAGCGGAGGACAGGGTAACTACGAGCAGTACTTC. Complete variable domain (other parts from reference TRBV5-1 and TRBJ2-7): KAGVTQTPRYLIKTRGQQVTLSCSPISGHRSVSWYQQTPGQGLQFLFEYFSETQRNKGNFPGRFSGRQFSNSRSEMNVSTLELGDSALYLCASSGGQGNYEQYFGPGTRLTVT.

This sequence joins TRBV7-9 and TRBJ1-2; 8 bases map to TRBD1. This CDR3 region has 19 residues. CDR1 and CDR2 (germline): SEHNR, FQNEAQ (reference sequence). V lost 4 bases, J lost 1 base, and 17 bases stayed unmatched. The chain's CDR3 is CASSSITGTGLPHNYGYTF. The CDR3 nucleotides are TGTGCCAGCAGCTCTATTACCGGGACAGGACTTCCTCATAACTATGGCTACACCTTC.

This clone was recorded many times. Additional DNA sequences in this sample encode the identical CDR3. The gene calls are TRBV4-1 and TRBJ2-7; unclear D gene. Germline CDR1 is MGHRA and CDR2 is YSYEKL. The V gene lost 0 bases and the J gene lost 4 bases, with 7 bases spanning the gap. The CDR3 sequence is 13 residues long. For the CDR3, the DNA is TGCGCCAGCAGCCAAGATCAAGGTTACGAGCAGTACTTC. As protein: CASSQDQGYEQYF.

This clone appeared many times. The chain is built from TRBV21-1 and TRBJ2-7; the tabulated D call, TRBD2, remains unverified against the DNA. TRBV21-1 is an annotated pseudogene. This CDR3 is 17 amino acids long. The CDR3 region has the DNA TGTGCCAGCAGCAAAGGGAGCCCGGGCCGGGGATTTTACGAGCAGTACTTC. Protein sequence: CASSKGSPGRGFYEQYF.

The rearrangement joins TRBV2 to TRBJ2-7; D unresolved. V was trimmed by 10 bases and J by 0 bases, leaving 16 bases between them. CDR1 and CDR2 (germline): SNHLY, FYNNEI. CDR3 length: 14 residues. This CDR3 reads CATNRIGASYEQYF. The CDR3 region has the DNA TGTGCCACCAATCGCATAGGAGCCTCCTACGAGCAGTACTTC.

The chain couples TRBV6-6 to TRBJ1-2; a possible D gene is TRBD1 (5 bases). Trimming left V 7 bases short and J 5 bases short, with 23 bases between. Germline loops: CDR1 MNHNY, CDR2 SVGAGI (reference sequence). The CDR3 length is 16 residues. CDR3: CASIFPSSAKGYGYTF. In DNA, the CDR3 is TGTGCCAGCATTTTCCCGAGCTCCGCCAAGGGGTATGGCTACACCTTC.

This chain joins TRBV25-1 and TRBJ1-2; possible D gene TRBD1, 5 bases. The CDR3 has 15 residues. V was pared by 1 base and J by 4 bases, with 13 bases between. Germline assignment: CDR1 MGHDK and CDR2 SYGVNS. CDR3 bases: TGTGCCAGCAGTGAATTCAAGACAGAGAGCTATGGCTACACCTTC. Translated, it gives CASSEFKTESYGYTF.

The chain recombines TRBV7-3 with TRBJ2-2; TRBD2 matches at 10 bases. J lost 8 bases, V lost 2 bases, and 8 bases had no gene match. This CDR3 is built from 16 residues. Germline CDR1 is SGHTA and CDR2 is FQGTGA. The CDR3 protein is CASSLFLAGVNGELFF. DNA for the CDR3: TGTGCCAGCAGCTTATTCCTAGCGGGGGTGAATGGGGAGCTGTTTTTT. Filled out from reference TRBV7-3 and TRBJ2-2, the complete variable domain reads GAGVSQTPSNKVTEKGKYVELRCDPISGHTALYWYRQSLGQGPEFLIYFQGTGAADDSGLPNDRFFAVRPEGSVSTLKIQRTERGDSAVYLCASSLFLAGVNGELFFGEGSRLTVL.

V gene TRBV7-9 combines with J gene TRBJ1-2; a possible D gene is TRBD1 (5 bases). Germline assignment: CDR1 SEHNR and CDR2 FQNEAQ (reference sequence). CDR3 length equals 15 residues. Trimming cost V 4 bases and J 7 bases, with 19 bases left between them. The CDR3 nucleotides read TGTGCCAGCAGCTGGTTTCGAGACAGCGTAAGTGGCTACACCTTC. This sequence encodes CASSWFRDSVSGYTF.

The chain combines TRBV15 with TRBJ1-2; D is perhaps TRBD1 (6 bases). Trimming shortened V by 0 bases and J by 4 bases, and 9 bases separated the two germline ends. There are 14 residues in the CDR3. CDR1 is LNHNV and CDR2 is YYDKDF in the germline V gene (reference sequence). CDR3 sequence (DNA): TGTGCCACCAGCAGAGAAGGGGGGATCTATGGCTACACCTTC. It specifies CATSREGGIYGYTF.

This clone qualifies as medium-sized. The J gene is TRBJ2-6, the V gene TRBV6-4, with D hard to call. V was clipped by 4 bases and J by 3 bases, with 10 bases between them. Germline values: CDR1 MRHNA, CDR2 SNTAGT. The CDR3 has 15 residues. The CDR3 DNA reads TGTGCCAGCAGTGCGAAGGGTGGTGGGGCCAACGTCCTGACTTTC. Its translation is CASSAKGGGANVLTF.

This clone was counted only a few times. CDR3: CASSIWGTVNTEAFF. The CDR3 region has the DNA TGTGCCAGCAGCATATGGGGCACAGTGAACACTGAAGCTTTCTTT. The chain is built from TRBV11-2 and TRBJ1-1; the D gene is possibly TRBD1 (5 bases). Trimming cost V 5 bases and J 0 bases, with 13 bases left between them. The CDR3 extends over 15 amino acids. Germline CDR1 SGHAT, CDR2 FQNNGV.

The gene calls are TRBV7-9 and TRBJ1-5; the D is unclear. Germline CDR1 and CDR2: SEHNR and FQNEAQ (reference sequence). The CDR3 sequence is 13 residues long. V lost 4 bases, J lost 0 bases, and 4 bases lay in between. The CDR3 bases are TGTGCCAGCAGCTCCTATAGCAATCAGCCCCAGCATTTT. It encodes CASSSYSNQPQHF. The full variable domain, rest sourced from reference TRBV7-9 and TRBJ1-5, is DTGVSQNPRHKITKRGQNVTFRCDPISEHNRLYWYRQTLGQGPEFLTYFQNEAQLEKSRLLSDRFSAERPKGSFSTLEIQRTEQGDSAMYLCASSSYSNQPQHFGDGTRLSIL.

This clone is medium-sized in the sample. CDR3 loop: CATSRDRGLEQYF. The CDR3 DNA follows: TGTGCCACCAGCAGAGATAGGGGGCTCGAGCAGTACTTC. J is TRBJ2-7 and V is TRBV15; 7 positions agree with TRBD1. Trimming took 0 bases from V and 6 from J; bases not matched to a gene: 2. The CDR3 length is 13 residues. The germline gives CDR1 LNHNV, CDR2 YYDKDF (reference sequence).

The genes are TRBV2 and TRBJ2-1, with a tentative D call TRBD1 (6 bases). Looked up from germline, CDR1 is SNHLY and CDR2 is FYNNEI. With 2 bases removed from V and 5 bases from J, the gap between germline ends came to 10 bases. This CDR3 has 14 residues. CDR3 bases: TGTGCCAGCAGTGAAATCGGGACAAACAATGAGCAGTTCTTC. Translating it yields CASSEIGTNNEQFF.

V and J are TRBV7-2 and TRBJ2-5; unclear D gene. Germline CDR1 is SGHTA and CDR2 is FQGNSA. This CDR3 has 13 residues. Trimming took 8 bases from V and 5 from J, leaving 15 bases between them. The CDR3 sequence is CASARGPEETQYF. The CDR3 bases are TGTGCCAGCGCAAGAGGCCCTGAGGAGACCCAGTACTTC.

The chain recombines TRBV4-2 with TRBJ1-1; D not certain. V lost 1 base and J 4 bases, leaving 13 bases between the germline ends. Germline V gives CDR1 LGHNA, CDR2 YNFKEQ. The CDR3 length is 15 residues. The CDR3 is CASSQVSQLATEAFF. CDR3 in DNA: TGTGCCAGCAGCCAAGTGTCTCAGCTAGCCACTGAAGCTTTCTTT.

The V and J genes are TRBV30 and TRBJ1-6; 7 bases line up with TRBD1. This CDR3 has 16 residues. The V gene end was trimmed by 4 bases and the J gene end by 7 bases; junction bases not matched to a gene: 13. Per germline, CDR1 GTSNPN and CDR2 SVGIG (reference sequence). CDR3 DNA sequence: TGTGCCTGGACAAGAATGGGGGCCAGGGGGAATTCACCCCTCCACTTT. Protein product: CAWTRMGARGNSPLHF.

The chain combines TRBV5-1 with TRBJ2-5; D uncertain. V shed 6 bases and J shed 5 bases, with 17 bases lying between them. This CDR3 has 14 amino acids. The germline V gene encodes CDR1 SGHRS and CDR2 YFSETQ. The CDR3 bases are TGCGCCAGCAAGGTGAAAGGGTCCGGGGAGACCCAGTACTTC. Residues: CASKVKGSGETQYF.